These 8 T cell receptor beta chains were sequenced from one sample in a study of regulatory T cells in long-lasting Graves disease. iRepertoire HTBI primers and Arm-PCR of CDR3 regions built TCR beta libraries. TCRdb reprocessed the multiplex PCR reads with MiXCR, giving one entry per CDR3 protein. Of about 540,000 distinct CDR3 sequences listed, about 14% were seen once; the top ten hold roughly 10%. As for time point: newly diagnosed GD, antithyroid drugs for less than 3 months. RNA isolated from PBMCs was used to make the TCR library. The same specimen was also included in a second study, on T cells in Graves' hyperthyroidism and ophthalmopathy.

The input for sequencing was peripheral blood mononuclear cells (PBMCs), taken at new diagnosis, from a patient treated with antithyroid drugs. These receptors were collected from a man younger than 40 with Graves disease.

A few counts support this clonotype. CDR3 sequence: CASSLLEGSQPQHF. Here the CDR3 DNA reads TGTGCCAGCAGCTTATTGGAGGGGAGCCAGCCCCAGCATTTT. The V call is TRBV7-8, the J call TRBJ1-5; tentatively, D is TRBD1 (5 bases). The CDR3 has 14 residues. V shed 2 bases and J shed 7 bases, with 12 bases lying between them. From germline, CDR1 is SGHVS and CDR2 FQNEAQ.

The chain is built from TRBV14 and TRBJ2-1; D might be TRBD2 (5 bases). Germline V lookup: CDR1 SGHDN, CDR2 FVKESK. The CDR3 totals 11 residues. The V end was cut by 3 bases, the J end by 9 bases, with 6 bases between. Here the CDR3 reads CASSHAGEQFF. CDR3 nucleotide sequence: TGTGCCAGCAGCCACGCGGGTGAGCAGTTCTTC.

A word on this clonotype: A clone one base away is much larger, so this may be a read error. The chain recombines TRBV2 with TRBJ1-4, with TRBD1 matching 8 bases. Germline V lookup: CDR1 SNHLY, CDR2 FYNNEI. The CDR3 has 14 amino acids. J was trimmed by 8 bases and V by 8 bases; bases with no gene match: 10. CDR3 in DNA: TGTGCCAGCTGCCAGGGGGCAGGGGGGGAAAAACTGTTTTTT. As protein: CASCQGAGGEKLFF.

This clonotype was seen more than once but under ten times. The chain uses TRBV18 and TRBJ2-7; maybe TRBD2 (6 bases). Germline V gene data show CDR1 as KGHSH and CDR2 as LQKENI. This CDR3 has 14 residues. V lost 10 bases, J lost 2 bases, and 18 bases lay in between. Here the CDR3 reads CANSGSKGAYEQYF. The DNA of the CDR3 is TGTGCCAACTCCGGGAGTAAGGGCGCCTACGAGCAGTACTTC.

The CDR3 reads CASSEAGESIQYF. DNA for the CDR3: TGTGCCAGCAGTGAGGCAGGGGAAAGCATTCAGTACTTC. The V and J genes are TRBV25-1 and TRBJ2-4, with D possibly TRBD1 on 6 matching bases. The V gene lost 3 bases and the J gene lost 9 bases, with 12 bases spanning the gap. This CDR3 has 13 amino acids. Germline V gene sequence: CDR1 MGHDK, CDR2 SYGVNS.

The chain uses TRBV20-1 and TRBJ1-4; TRBD1 might be the D (5 bases). V gave up 0 bases and J gave up 0 bases, with 11 bases separating them. This CDR3 is built from 16 residues. Germline lookup yields CDR1 DFQATT and CDR2 SNEGSKA (reference sequence). For the CDR3, the DNA is TGCAGTGCTAGAGATTACAGGTTCGCAACTAATGAAAAACTGTTTTTT. Protein: CSARDYRFATNEKLFF.

This clonotype was observed at least ten times. This chain joins TRBV27 and TRBJ1-2, with D maybe TRBD1 (6 bases). Trimming pared 4 bases from V and 2 bases from J, leaving 11 bases between. Looked up from germline, CDR1 is MNHEY and CDR2 is SMNVEV (reference sequence). This CDR3 contains 14 residues. The CDR3: CASSSAQGNYGYTF. The CDR3 nucleotides read TGTGCCAGCAGTTCCGCCCAGGGGAACTATGGCTACACCTTC.

This clonotype was counted only a few times. This probably arose from a read error, given a far larger clone one base away. The chain uses TRBV7-2 and TRBJ1-1; D gene uncertain. Looked up from germline, CDR1 is SGHTA and CDR2 is FQGNSA. CDR3 length: 13 residues. The CDR3 region has the DNA TGTGCCAGCAGCTTAGAAGTGAACACTGAAGCTCTCTTT. As protein: CASSLEVNTEALF.